The rows below give T cell receptor beta chains drawn from one sample of a study of OX40 agonist ivuxolimab in advanced cancers. Sequencing used immunoSEQ multiplex PCR; TCRdb keeps in-frame clones, though not all of them. The table includes 70,000 to 80,000 clones, over 75% detected once. The sample in question was CD4+ or CD8+ T cells sorted from blood, obtained in a trial of the OX40 agonist ivuxolimab. The receptors shown here come from an adult with an advanced solid tumor such as melanoma, head and neck, liver or kidney cancer. Each CDR3 is given with its conserved first and last residue. D genes are given only for firm matches. Clone size appears in some rows only: once, few, many, or a class for an expanded clone.

- | TRBJ1-5 | TRBV28 | - | TGTGCCAGCAGCCTTCTTAGGACAGACAATCAGCCCCAGCATTTT | CASSLLRTDNQPQHF
- | TRBJ1-4 | TRBV15 | - | TGTGCCACCAGCAGAATGAATGAAAAACTGTTTTTT | CATSRMNEKLFF
- | TRBJ2-2 | TRBV7-3 | - | TGTGCCAGCAGCTTGATGGCGACCGGGGAGCTGTTTTTT | CASSLMATGELFF
- | TRBJ1-2 | TRBV9 | - | TGTGCCAGCAGCGTCCCGGGACTTTATGGCTACACCTTC | CASSVPGLYGYTF
- | TRBJ2-3 | TRBV5-4 | - | TGTGCCAGCAGCCCCAGGACATCTGCCCCAGATACGCAGTATTTT | CASSPRTSAPDTQYF
TRBD2 | TRBJ2-7 | TRBV27 | many | TGTGCCAGCTCTAATTCGGGACTAGCGGGAGGAGGGGCCCGCTACGAGCAGTACTTC | CASSNSGLAGGGARYEQYF
TRBD2 | TRBJ2-2 | TRBV6-1 | - | TGTGCCAGCAACGGGGGAGGGCCGGGCACCGGGGAGCTGTTTTTT | CASNGGGPGTGELFF
- | TRBJ2-7 | TRBV5-5 | - | TGTGCCAGCAGCTTGGGGACGGGGATCTCCTACGAGCAGTACTTC | CASSLGTGISYEQYF
TRBD1 | TRBJ2-2 | TRBV5-4 | - | TGTGCCAGTTCCGGGACAGGGACCGGGGAGCTGTTTTTT | CASSGTGTGELFF
- | TRBJ1-2 | TRBV5-1 | - | TGCGCCAGCAGCTTTGGGGATCTGACTAACTATGGCTACACCTTC | CASSFGDLTNYGYTF
- | TRBJ2-2 | TRBV7-2 | - | TGTGCCAGCAGCTTCGGGGCCAGCGGGGAGCTGTTTTTT | CASSFGASGELFF
- | TRBJ2-2 | TRBV28 | - | TGTGCCAGCAGAAGGGGTTTTCCGCGGGGCAGTCCCCTGGGCGGGGAGCTGTTTTTT | CASRRGFPRGSPLGGELFF
- | TRBJ2-7 | TRBV10-3 | - | TGTGCCATCAGCCCTAGGGGGAGCTACGAGCAGTACTTC | CAISPRGSYEQYF